This T cell receptor (beta chain) comes out of a study of blood T cell repertoires in COVID-19. Overall study: Whether acute or convalescent, the COVID-19 samples came from the United States, Italy and Spain. Sources were T cells, B-cell-depleted T cells, or PBMCs; the material itself was cDNA or gDNA.

Authors' analysis steps: It was from reference gene primer amplification that nucleated cell counts were estimated. The data were produced by immunoSEQ multiplex PCR, yet TCRdb's version contains in-frame clones alone and is incomplete. The V and J calls and clone size come from that table; D and trimming were worked out from the DNA. Of about 260,000 clones listed, 80% to 90% were seen once; the top ten hold roughly 10%. Enrolled during active infection, Seattle patients were then followed longitudinally. J gave up 5 bases and V 5 bases, and 9 bases lay outside the gene matches. Germline CDR1 reads SEHNR; CDR2 reads FQNEAQ (reference sequence). The CDR3 extends over 15 amino acids.

The specimen was peripheral blood. The chain is built from TRBV7-9 and TRBJ2-1, with 7 bases aligning to TRBD2. This sequence originates from a woman in her seventies with COVID-19, enrolled during active disease. In DNA form, the CDR3 reads TGTGCCAGCAGCGCGACCGGGACTAAACACAATGAGCAGTTCTTC. It yields the protein CASSATGTKHNEQFF.